One TCR beta chain is described in this entry. TCRdb keeps only in-frame clones here, not all; method: immunoSEQ multiplex PCR. The table records 250,000 to 350,000 clones, about 81% of them present only once. These data come from a study of blood T cell repertoires in COVID-19. Background on the study: There were acute and convalescent COVID-19 samples, and they came from the United States, Italy and Spain.

Germline V gene lookup returns CDR1 SNHLY and CDR2 FYNNEI. V was shortened by 7 bases and J by 7 bases, with 22 bases between the two germline ends. The CDR3 has 16 residues. This receptor was identified in a human donor with COVID-19, enrolled during active disease. The donor label of this sample is uncertain. The chain is built from TRBV2 and TRBJ1-4, with a weak D call TRBD1 (5 bases). Sequencing input: peripheral blood. The CDR3 DNA follows: TGTGCCAGCACGTATGGTGTATTAGGGGCTGGTGAAAAACTGTTTTTT. Amino acids: CASTYGVLGAGEKLFF.